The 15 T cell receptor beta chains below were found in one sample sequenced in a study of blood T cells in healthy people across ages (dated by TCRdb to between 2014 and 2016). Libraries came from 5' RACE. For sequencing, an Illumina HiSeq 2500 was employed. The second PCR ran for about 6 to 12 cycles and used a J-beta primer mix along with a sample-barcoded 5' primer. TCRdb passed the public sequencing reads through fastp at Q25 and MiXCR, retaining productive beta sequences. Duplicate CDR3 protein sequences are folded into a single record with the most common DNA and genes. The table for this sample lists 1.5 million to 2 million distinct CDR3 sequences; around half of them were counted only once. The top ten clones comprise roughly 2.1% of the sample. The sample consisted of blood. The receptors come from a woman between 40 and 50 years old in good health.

CDR3: CASRAGRLETQYF. The CDR3 DNA reads TGTGCCAGCAGGGCCGGGAGATTAGAGACCCAGTACTTC. The chain carries TRBV2 and TRBJ2-5, with D possibly TRBD2 on 6 matching bases. CDR3 length equals 13 residues. V dropped 6 bases and J dropped 4 bases, with 12 bases sitting between them. The germline V gene has CDR1 SNHLY and CDR2 FYNNEI.

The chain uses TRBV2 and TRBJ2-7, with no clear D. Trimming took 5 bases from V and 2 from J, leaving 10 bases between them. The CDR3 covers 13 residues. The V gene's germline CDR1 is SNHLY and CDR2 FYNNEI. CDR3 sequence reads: CASSFMMTYEQYF. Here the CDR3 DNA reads TGTGCCAGCAGTTTCATGATGACCTACGAGCAGTACTTC.

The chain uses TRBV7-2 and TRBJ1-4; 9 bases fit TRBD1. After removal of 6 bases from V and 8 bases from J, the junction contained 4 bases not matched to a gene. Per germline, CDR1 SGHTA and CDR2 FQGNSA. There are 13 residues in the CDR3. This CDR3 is CASRVGQGEKLFF. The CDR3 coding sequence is TGTGCCAGCAGGGTTGGACAGGGGGAAAAACTGTTTTTT.

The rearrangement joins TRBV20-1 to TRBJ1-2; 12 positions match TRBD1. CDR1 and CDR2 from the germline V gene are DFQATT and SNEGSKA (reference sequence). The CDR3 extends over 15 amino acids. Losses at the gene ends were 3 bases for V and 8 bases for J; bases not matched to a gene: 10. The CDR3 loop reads CSASSPGQGAGGYTF. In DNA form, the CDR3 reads TGCAGTGCTAGTTCTCCGGGACAGGGGGCTGGCGGCTACACCTTC.

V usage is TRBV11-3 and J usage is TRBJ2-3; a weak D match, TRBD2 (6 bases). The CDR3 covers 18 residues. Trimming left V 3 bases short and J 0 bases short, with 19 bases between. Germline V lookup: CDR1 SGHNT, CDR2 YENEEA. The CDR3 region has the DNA TGTGCCAGCAGCTTCGGCGGAGGGGTGGGTGTTAGCACAGATACGCAGTATTTT. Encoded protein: CASSFGGGVGVSTDTQYF.

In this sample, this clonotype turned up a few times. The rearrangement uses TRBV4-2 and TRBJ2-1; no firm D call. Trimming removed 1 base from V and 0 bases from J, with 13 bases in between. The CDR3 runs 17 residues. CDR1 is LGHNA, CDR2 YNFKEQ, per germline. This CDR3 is CASSQVRAEISYNEQFF. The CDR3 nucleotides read TGTGCCAGCAGCCAAGTTAGGGCGGAAATCTCCTACAATGAGCAGTTCTTC.

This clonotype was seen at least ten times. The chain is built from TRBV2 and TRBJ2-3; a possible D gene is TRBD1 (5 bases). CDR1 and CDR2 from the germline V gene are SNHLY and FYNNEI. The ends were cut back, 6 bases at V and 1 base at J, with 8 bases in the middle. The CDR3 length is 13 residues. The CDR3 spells CASSARGTDTQYF. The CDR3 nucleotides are TGTGCCAGCAGCGCCAGGGGCACAGATACGCAGTATTTT.

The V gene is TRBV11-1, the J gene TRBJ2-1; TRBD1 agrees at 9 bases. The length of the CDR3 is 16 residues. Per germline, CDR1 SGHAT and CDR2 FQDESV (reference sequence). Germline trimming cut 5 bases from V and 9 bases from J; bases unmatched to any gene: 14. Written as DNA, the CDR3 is TGTGCCAGCAGCCTCTCCCGGGACAGGGTTGGCGGTGAGCAGTTCTTC. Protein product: CASSLSRDRVGGEQFF.

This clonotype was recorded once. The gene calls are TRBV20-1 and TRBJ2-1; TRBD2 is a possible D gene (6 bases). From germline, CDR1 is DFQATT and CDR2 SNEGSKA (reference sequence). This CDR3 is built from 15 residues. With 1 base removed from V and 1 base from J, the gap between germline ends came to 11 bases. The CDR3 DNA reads TGCAGTGCTAGAGGGCGGGGTACGTCCTACAATGAGCAGTTCTTC. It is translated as CSARGRGTSYNEQFF.

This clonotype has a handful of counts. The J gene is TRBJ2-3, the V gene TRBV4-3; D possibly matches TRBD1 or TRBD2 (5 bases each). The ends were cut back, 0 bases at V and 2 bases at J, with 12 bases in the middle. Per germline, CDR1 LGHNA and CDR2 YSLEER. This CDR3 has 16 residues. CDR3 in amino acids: CASSQDDGDDTDTQYF. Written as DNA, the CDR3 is TGCGCCAGCAGCCAAGATGACGGGGACGACACAGATACGCAGTATTTT.

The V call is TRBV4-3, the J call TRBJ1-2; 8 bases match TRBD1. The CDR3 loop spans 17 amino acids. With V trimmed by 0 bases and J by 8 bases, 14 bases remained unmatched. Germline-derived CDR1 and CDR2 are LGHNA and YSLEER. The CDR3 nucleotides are TGCGCCAGCAGCCAAGAACGTGGGACAGGTTATGAGAGAGGCTACACCTTC. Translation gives CASSQERGTGYERGYTF.

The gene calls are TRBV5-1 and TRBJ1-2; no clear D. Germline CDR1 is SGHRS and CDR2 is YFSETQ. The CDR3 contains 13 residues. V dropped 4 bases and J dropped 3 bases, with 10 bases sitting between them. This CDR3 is CASSPGEDYGYTF. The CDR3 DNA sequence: TGCGCCAGCAGCCCCGGGGAGGACTATGGCTACACCTTC.

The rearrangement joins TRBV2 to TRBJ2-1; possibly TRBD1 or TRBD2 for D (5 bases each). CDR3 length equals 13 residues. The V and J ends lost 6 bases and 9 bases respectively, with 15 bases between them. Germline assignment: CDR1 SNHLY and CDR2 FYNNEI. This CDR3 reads CASSRLWGSEQFF. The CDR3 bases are TGTGCCAGCAGCCGACTGTGGGGGAGTGAGCAGTTCTTC.

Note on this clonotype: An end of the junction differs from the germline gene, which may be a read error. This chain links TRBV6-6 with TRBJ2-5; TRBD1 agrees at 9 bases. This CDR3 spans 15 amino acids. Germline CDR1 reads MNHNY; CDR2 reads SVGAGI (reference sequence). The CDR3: CVSSYLGTGRETQYF. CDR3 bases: TGTGTCAGCAGTTACCTTGGGACAGGGAGAGAGACCCAGTACTTC.

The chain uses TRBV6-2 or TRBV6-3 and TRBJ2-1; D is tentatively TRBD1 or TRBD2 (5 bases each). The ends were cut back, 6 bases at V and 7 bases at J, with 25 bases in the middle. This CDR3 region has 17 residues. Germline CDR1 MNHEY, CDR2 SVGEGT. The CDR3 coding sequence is TGTGCCAGCAGGGAATGGGGACCCAAAGAGGAGAAGAATGAGCAGTTCTTC. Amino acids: CASREWGPKEEKNEQFF.